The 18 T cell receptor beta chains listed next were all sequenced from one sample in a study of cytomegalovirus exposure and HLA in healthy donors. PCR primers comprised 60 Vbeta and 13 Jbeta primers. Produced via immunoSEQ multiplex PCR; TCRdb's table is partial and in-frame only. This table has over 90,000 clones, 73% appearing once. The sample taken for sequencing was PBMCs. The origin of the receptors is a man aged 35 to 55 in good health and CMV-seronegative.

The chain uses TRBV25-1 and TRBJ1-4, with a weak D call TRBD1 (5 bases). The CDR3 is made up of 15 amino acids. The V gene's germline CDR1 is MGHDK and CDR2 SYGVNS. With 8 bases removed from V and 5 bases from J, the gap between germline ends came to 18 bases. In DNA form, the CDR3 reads TGTGCCAGCCAAATTCCCGGAGGGGTAAATGAAAAACTGTTTTTT. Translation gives CASQIPGGVNEKLFF.

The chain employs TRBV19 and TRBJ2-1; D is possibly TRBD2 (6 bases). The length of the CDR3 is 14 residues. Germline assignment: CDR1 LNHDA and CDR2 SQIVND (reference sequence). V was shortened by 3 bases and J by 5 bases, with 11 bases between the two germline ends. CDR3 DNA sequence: TGTGCCAGTAGTATGCGCGGGAATGACAATGAGCAGTTCTTC. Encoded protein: CASSMRGNDNEQFF.

CDR3 bases: TGTGCCAGTAGTAACGACAGGGTTTTCGGACAGCCCCAGCATTTT. This translates into CASSNDRVFGQPQHF. The chain combines TRBV19 with TRBJ1-5; 7 nucleotides line up with TRBD1. Trimming removed 4 bases from V and 7 bases from J; junction bases left unmatched: 10. This CDR3 is built from 15 residues. From germline, CDR1 is LNHDA and CDR2 SQIVND (reference sequence).

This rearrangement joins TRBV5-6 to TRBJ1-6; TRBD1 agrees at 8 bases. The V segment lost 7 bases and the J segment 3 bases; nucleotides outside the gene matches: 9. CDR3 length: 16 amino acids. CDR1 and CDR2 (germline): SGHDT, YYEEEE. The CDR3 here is CASSRAGGDYNSPLHF. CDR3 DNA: TGTGCCAGCTCGCGCGCAGGGGGCGACTATAATTCACCCCTCCACTTT.

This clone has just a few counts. CDR3 sequence (DNA): TGTGCCAGTAGTCACGGCGGTCTTTACGAGCAGTACTTC. The encoded protein is CASSHGGLYEQYF. The genes are TRBV19 and TRBJ2-7; D is unclear. Germline V gives CDR1 LNHDA, CDR2 SQIVND (reference sequence). The CDR3 is 13 residues long. Trimming removed 5 bases from V and 4 bases from J, with 12 bases in between.

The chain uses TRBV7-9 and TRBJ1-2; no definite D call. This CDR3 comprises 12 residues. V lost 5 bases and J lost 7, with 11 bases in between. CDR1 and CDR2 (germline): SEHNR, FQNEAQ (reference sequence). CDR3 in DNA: TGTGCCAGCAGCCCCCCCAGTCCTGGCTACACCTTC. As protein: CASSPPSPGYTF.

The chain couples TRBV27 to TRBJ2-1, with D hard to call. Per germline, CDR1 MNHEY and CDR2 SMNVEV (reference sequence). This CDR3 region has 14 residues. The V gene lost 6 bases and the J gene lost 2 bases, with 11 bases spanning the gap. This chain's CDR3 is CASRVSVTYNEQFF. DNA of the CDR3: TGTGCCAGCAGGGTATCGGTTACCTACAATGAGCAGTTCTTC.

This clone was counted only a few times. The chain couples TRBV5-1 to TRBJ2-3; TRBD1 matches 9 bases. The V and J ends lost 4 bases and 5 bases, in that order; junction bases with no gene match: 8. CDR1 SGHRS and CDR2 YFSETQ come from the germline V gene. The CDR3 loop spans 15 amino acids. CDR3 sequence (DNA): TGCGCCAGCAGCCGAGCGGGACAGGGAGTAGATACGCAGTATTTT. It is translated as CASSRAGQGVDTQYF.

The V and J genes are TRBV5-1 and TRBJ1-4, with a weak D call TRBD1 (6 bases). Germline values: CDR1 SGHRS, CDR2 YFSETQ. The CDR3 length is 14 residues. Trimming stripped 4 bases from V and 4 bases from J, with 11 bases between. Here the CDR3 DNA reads TGCGCCAGCAGCCCGGGGGGCCGTAATGAAAAACTGTTTTTT. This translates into CASSPGGRNEKLFF.

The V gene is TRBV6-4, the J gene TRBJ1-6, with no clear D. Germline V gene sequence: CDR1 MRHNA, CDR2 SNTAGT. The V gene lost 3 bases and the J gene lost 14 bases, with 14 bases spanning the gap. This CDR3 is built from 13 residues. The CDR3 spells CASSESPGSTLHF. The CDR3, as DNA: TGTGCCAGCAGTGAATCACCGGGGAGCACCCTCCACTTT.

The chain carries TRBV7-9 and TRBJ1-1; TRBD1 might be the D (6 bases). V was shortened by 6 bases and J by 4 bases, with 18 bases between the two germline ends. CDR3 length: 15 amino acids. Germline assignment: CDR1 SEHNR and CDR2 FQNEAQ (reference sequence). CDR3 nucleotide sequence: TGTGCCAGCAGTGGGGGGGCGGATTGGGGCACTGAAGCTTTCTTT. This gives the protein CASSGGADWGTEAFF.

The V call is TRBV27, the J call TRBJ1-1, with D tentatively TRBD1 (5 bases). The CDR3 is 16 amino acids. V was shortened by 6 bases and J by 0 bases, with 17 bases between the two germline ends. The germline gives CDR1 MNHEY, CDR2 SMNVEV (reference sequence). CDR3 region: CASSPLWGTMNTEAFF. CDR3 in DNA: TGTGCCAGCAGCCCTCTGTGGGGGACTATGAACACTGAAGCTTTCTTT.

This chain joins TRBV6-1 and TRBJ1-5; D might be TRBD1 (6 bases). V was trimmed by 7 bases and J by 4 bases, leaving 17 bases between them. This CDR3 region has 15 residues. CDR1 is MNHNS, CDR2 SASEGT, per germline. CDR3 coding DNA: TGTGCCAGCACCCCGCGGGGGGCAGGGAATCAGCCCCAGCATTTT. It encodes CASTPRGAGNQPQHF.

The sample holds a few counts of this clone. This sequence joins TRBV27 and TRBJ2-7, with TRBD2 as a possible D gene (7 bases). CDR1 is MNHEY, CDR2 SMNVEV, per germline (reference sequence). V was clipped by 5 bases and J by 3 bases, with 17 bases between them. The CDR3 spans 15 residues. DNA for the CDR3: TGTGCCAGCAGTGCCACCAGGGGAGGGGGCTACGAGCAGTACTTC. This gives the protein CASSATRGGGYEQYF.

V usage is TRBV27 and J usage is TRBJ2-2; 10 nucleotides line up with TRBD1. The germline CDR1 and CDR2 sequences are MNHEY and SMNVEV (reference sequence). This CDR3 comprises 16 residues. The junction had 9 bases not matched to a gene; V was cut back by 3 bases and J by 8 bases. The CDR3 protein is CASSFRRQGARGELFF. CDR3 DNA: TGTGCCAGCAGTTTTAGGCGACAGGGGGCGAGGGGGGAGCTGTTTTTT.

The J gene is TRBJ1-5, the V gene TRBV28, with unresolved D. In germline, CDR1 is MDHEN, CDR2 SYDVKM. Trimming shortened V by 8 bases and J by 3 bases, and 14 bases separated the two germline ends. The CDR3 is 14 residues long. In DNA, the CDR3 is TGTGCCAGCCGCCCGGGGTTCTACAATCAGCCCCAGCATTTT. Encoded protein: CASRPGFYNQPQHF.

The CDR3 loop is CASSFPRETQYF. The CDR3, as DNA: TGTGCCAGCAGTTTCCCGCGAGAGACCCAGTACTTC. The rearrangement links TRBV28 to TRBJ2-5; D remains unclear. Between the trimmed V and J ends, which lost 3 bases and 4 bases, there was a span of 6 bases. This CDR3 is built from 12 residues. CDR1 and CDR2 from the germline V gene are MDHEN and SYDVKM.

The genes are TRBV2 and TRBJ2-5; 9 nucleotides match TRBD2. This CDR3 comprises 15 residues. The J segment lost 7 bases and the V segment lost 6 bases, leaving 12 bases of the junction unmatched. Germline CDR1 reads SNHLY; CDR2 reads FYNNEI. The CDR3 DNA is TGTGCCAGCAGGCTGACTAGCGGAACCTTGGGGACCCAGTACTTC. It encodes CASRLTSGTLGTQYF. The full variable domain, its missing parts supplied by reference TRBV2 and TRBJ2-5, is EPEVTQTPSHQVTQMGQEVILRCVPISNHLYFYWYRQILGQKVEFLVSFYNNEISEKSEIFDDQFSVERPDGSNFTLKIRSTKLEDSAMYFCASRLTSGTLGTQYFGPGTRLLVL.